The T cell receptor (beta chain) described here comes from a study of siplizumab effects on memory and regulatory T cells. Libraries were prepared by immunoSEQ multiplex PCR; TCRdb keeps only in-frame clonotypes and omits some of them. The profile shows 100,000 to 110,000 clones, 80% to 95% of them singletons. The CDR3 runs 13 residues. Germline V CDR1 and CDR2: SGDLS, YYNGEE. This receptor was taken from a human donor in good health. The specimen was CD4+ T cells sorted from blood. The rearrangement uses TRBV9 and TRBJ2-5, with 7 bases aligning to TRBD2. The J call may be faulty, since TRBJ2-7 better matches the DNA end. CDR3 bases: TGTGCCAGCAGCCCCCGGACTAGTCACGAGCAGTACTTC. Protein product: CASSPRTSHEQYF.